The TCR beta chain described here comes from a study of human T cells and chemical hapten exposure. General study results and limits: Controls formed significantly fewer large CDR3 similarity clusters than expanded TCRs did.

Trimming cost V 6 bases and J 6 bases, with 15 bases left between them. The CDR3 length is 13 residues. Germline CDR1 reads MDHEN; CDR2 reads SYDVKM. Note on this clonotype: What it binds is not known.

Time point here: patch test 1, 2 weeks after DPC sensitization. As for treatment: therapeutic diphenylcyclopropenone sensitization with weekly scalp DPC. MiXCR, applied by TCRdb to the RACE reads, yields one record per CDR3 protein. The data contain roughly 98,000 distinct CDR3 sequences, 12% of them singletons. The clonotype originates from a woman between 35 and 50 years old with alopecia areata. Some clones in this sample may be carry-over from other donors' samples. The chain recombines TRBV28 with TRBJ2-7; the D gene is possibly TRBD1 (5 bases). The sequencing here drew on whole blood, taken in connection with sensitization to the hapten diphenylcyclopropenone (DPC). The CDR3 loop is CASRRNLQGEQYF. DNA for the CDR3: TGTGCCAGCAGACGGAACCTCCAGGGCGAGCAGTACTTC. Full variable domain (rest looked up from reference TRBV28 and TRBJ2-7): DVKVTQSSRYLVKRTGEKVFLECVQDMDHENMFWYRQDPGLGLRLIYFSYDVKMKEKGDIPEGYSVSREKKERFSLILESASTNQTSMYLCASRRNLQGEQYFGPGTRLTVT.